The present entry profiles one T cell receptor beta chain with its context. The V end lost 3 bases, the J end lost 1 base, and 13 bases lay between the germline ends. The V gene's germline CDR1 is SGHVS and CDR2 FNYEAQ. This CDR3 region has 16 residues. The entry originates in a study of shared clonotypes between healthy human individuals. Assay used: immunoSEQ multiplex PCR; TCRdb lists only in-frame clones, some missing. The sample records roughly 1,000,000 clones, 70% to 80% being singletons. The genes are TRBV7-6 and TRBJ1-3, with a weak D call TRBD1 (6 bases). The sequenced material came from memory CD4+ T cells from PBMCs. Subset of the sample: CD45RA-negative fraction. This sequence originates from a man aged 18 to 30 in good health. Some clones in this sample may be carry-over from other donors' samples. CDR3 region: CASSFGTTESGNTIYF. As DNA, the CDR3 is TGTGCCAGCAGCTTCGGGACAACCGAGTCTGGAAACACCATATATTTT.